This record looks at one T cell receptor (beta chain) sequence and its context. Its antigen is currently unknown. This sample was taken from a study of a mutant IDH1 vaccine in newly diagnosed glioma. Study in general: Vaccines were begun 4-6 weeks after radiotherapy alone, or with temozolomide cycles. Former treatment meant radiotherapy, temozolomide, or both; the majority had gotten both. Broader study findings: With respect to changes in top peripheral T cell clonotypes, pseudoprogression seemed unrelated.

Sample time point: week 23, last vaccination. A 20-mer mutant IDH1 peptide at 300 ug was injected subcutaneously with topical imiquimod. The data were produced by immunoSEQ multiplex PCR, yet TCRdb's version contains in-frame clones alone and is incomplete. The sample carries about 56,000 clones, about 89% recorded once. CDR1 SGHVS and CDR2 FQNEAQ come from the germline V gene. This CDR3 contains 18 residues. V shed 3 bases and J 4 bases; nucleotides not matched to a gene: 14. This sample comprised PBMCs, obtained from a glioma patient whose treatment included an IDH1 peptide vaccine. The clonotype was recovered from a man aged 35-49 years with glioma. J is TRBJ2-3 and V is TRBV7-8; 9 bases map to TRBD2. CDR3 DNA: TGTGCCAGCAGCTTCGTGCGGGGGGGGCTTGTAGTTTCAGATACGCAGTATTTT. Protein product: CASSFVRGGLVVSDTQYF.